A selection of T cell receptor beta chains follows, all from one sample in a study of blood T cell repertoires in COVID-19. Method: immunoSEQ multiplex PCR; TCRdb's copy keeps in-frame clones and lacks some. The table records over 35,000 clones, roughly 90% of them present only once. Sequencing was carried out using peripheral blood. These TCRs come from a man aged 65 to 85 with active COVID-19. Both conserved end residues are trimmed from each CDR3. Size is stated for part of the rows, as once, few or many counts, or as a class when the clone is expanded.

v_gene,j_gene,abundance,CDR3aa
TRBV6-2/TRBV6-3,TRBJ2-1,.,ASSYVGIYNEQF
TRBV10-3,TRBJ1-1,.,AISESPENTEAF
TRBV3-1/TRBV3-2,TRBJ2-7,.,ASSQDSRDEQY
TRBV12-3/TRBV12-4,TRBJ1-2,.,ASTLTPGYGYT
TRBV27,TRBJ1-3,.,ASSFGASGNTIY
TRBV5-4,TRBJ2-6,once,ASSEGGPGANVLT
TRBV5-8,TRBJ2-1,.,ASSPGTAGHNEQF
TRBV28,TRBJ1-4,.,ASSSLLRDREYEKLF
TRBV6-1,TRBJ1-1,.,ASSDSGRILMNTEAF
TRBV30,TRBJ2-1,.,AWDASGNYNEQF
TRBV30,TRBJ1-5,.,AWSSQTGNQH
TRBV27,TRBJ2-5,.,ASSRRDRGTRETQY
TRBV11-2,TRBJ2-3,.,ASSFGFSGRVDTQY
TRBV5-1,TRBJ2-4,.,ASSPGHQSKNIQY
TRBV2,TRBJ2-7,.,ASSGTTRKRGEQY
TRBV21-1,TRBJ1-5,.,ASSKGGTENFEVQPQH
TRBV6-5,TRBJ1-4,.,ASSYSRTVGNEKLF
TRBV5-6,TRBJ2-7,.,ASSLTGLGRGDREQY
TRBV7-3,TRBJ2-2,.,ASSLTGRNTGELF
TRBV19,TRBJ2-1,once,ASSIHRGQDEQF
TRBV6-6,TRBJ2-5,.,ASRQGGDVTQY
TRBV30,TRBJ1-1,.,ACNRGSATEAF
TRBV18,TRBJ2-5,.,ASSPAPAGRRETQY
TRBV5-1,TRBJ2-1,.,ASSLTSGRAFEQF
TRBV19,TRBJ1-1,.,ASFQGAVRAEAF
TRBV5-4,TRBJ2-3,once,ASIDITDTQY
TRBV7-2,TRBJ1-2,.,ASSSQGPYGYT
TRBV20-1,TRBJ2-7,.,SAGDNSYEQY
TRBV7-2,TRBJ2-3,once,ASSPSGSYTDTQY
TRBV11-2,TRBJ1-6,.,ASRPEFWTINSPLH
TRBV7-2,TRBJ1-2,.,ASSFQGGQAGGYT
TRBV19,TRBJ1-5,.,ASSIASNSNQPQH
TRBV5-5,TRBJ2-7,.,ASSTVPGQGRQY
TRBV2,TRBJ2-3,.,ASITNGGGTQY
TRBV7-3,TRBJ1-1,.,ASSRGVNTEAF
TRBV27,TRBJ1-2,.,ASSLGTGSNYGYT
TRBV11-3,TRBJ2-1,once,ASSLYTGSYNEQF
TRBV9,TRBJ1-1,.,ASSVNAGMNTEAF
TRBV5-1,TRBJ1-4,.,ASSLGGQGGEKLF
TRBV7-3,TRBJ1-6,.,ASSLMGTPNSPLH
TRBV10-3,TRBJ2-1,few,AISVTGNEQF
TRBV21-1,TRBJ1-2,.,ASTQKGALGNYGYT
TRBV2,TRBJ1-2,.,ASSEAGDGYT
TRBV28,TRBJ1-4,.,ASSLGTAWEKLF
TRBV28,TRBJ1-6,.,ASSPSEWGDRSPLH
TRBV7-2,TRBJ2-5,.,ASSLGQGQETQY